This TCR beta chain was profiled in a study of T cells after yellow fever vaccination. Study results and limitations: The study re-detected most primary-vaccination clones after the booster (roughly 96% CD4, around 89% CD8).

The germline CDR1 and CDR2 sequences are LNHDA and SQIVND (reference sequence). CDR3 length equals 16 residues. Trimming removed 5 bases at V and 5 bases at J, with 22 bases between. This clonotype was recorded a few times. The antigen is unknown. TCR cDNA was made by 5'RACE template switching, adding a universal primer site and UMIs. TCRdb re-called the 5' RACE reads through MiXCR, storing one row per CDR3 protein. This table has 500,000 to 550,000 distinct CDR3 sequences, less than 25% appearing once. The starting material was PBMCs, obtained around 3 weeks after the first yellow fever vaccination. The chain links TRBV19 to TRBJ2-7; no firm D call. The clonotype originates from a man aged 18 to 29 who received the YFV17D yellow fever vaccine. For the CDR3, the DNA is TGTGCCAGTAGTTGGAGAATCGTACAGACGAACCACGAGCAGTACTTC. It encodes CASSWRIVQTNHEQYF.